These 4 T cell receptor beta chains came from one sample sequenced in a study of T cell repertoires in cytomegalovirus infection. TCRdb used MiXCR to reprocess the reads, holding one entry per CDR3 protein. The table lists fewer than 850,000 distinct CDR3 sequences, 25% to 35% of them singletons. Their specific antigens are unknown. Sequences were derived from cultured CD8+ T cells from PBMCs, sampled from culture after CMV antigen stimulation. These receptor sequences come from a human donor in good health (CMV status not recorded). Some clones in this sample may be carry-over from other donors' samples.

A note on this clonotype: At one boundary the junction diverges from the germline segment, which might be a read error. The chain links TRBV6-2 or TRBV6-3 to TRBJ2-1; 8 positions match TRBD2. The CDR3 has 17 amino acids. The V gene's germline CDR1 is MNHEY and CDR2 SVGEGT. CDR3 sequence reads: CASSSLILAASYNEQSF. CDR3 DNA: TGTGCCAGCAGTTCCCTGATACTAGCGGCATCCTACAATGAGCAGTCCTTC.

The rearrangement joins TRBV9 to TRBJ2-3, with 7 bases lining up with TRBD2. The J segment lost 5 bases and the V segment lost 1 base, leaving 4 bases of the junction unmatched. CDR3 length: 14 amino acids. Per germline, CDR1 SGDLS and CDR2 YYNGEE. The CDR3 bases are TGTGCCAGCAGCGTACAACTAGCGTTAGATACGCAGTATTTT. It translates to CASSVQLALDTQYF.

The rearrangement uses TRBV24-1 and TRBJ2-3; D remains ambiguous. Germline V gene sequence: CDR1 KGHDR, CDR2 SFDVKD. Between the trimmed V and J ends, which lost 10 bases and 2 bases, there was a span of 12 bases. The CDR3 length is 13 residues. CDR3 DNA: TGTGCCACTTCGACTGGTAACACAGATACGCAGTATTTT. Protein sequence: CATSTGNTDTQYF.

This clonotype was seen a handful of times. This chain uses TRBV7-9 with TRBJ2-5; D possibly corresponds to TRBD1 (5 bases). This CDR3 has 14 amino acids. CDR1 SEHNR and CDR2 FQNEAQ come from the germline V gene (reference sequence). With 1 base removed from V and 0 bases from J, the gap between germline ends came to 6 bases. CDR3 nucleotides: TGTGCCAGCAGCTTAGAGGGGAACCAAGAGACCCAGTACTTC. Amino acid sequence: CASSLEGNQETQYF.